Listed below are T cell receptor beta chains from one sample, sequenced in a study of shared clonotypes between healthy human individuals. Generated by immunoSEQ multiplex PCR, the TCRdb table keeps only in-frame clones and is missing some. The data hold about 510,000 clones, with 90% to 96% observed a single time. The source material was naive CD4+ T cells sorted from blood. These TCRs come from a woman in her twenties or thirties in good health. CDR3s leave out the opening cysteine and the closing phenylalanine or tryptophan. The order of the fields is J gene, V gene, D gene, CDR3 protein. D genes are given only for firm matches.

j_call: TRBJ2-1; v_call: TRBV14; d_call: -; cdr3_aa: ASSQGLYRDFRNEQF
j_call: TRBJ2-3; v_call: TRBV5-4; d_call: TRBD2; cdr3_aa: ASSSGLAHTDTQY
j_call: TRBJ1-2; v_call: TRBV28; d_call: -; cdr3_aa: ASSLDSRGYT
j_call: TRBJ2-1; v_call: TRBV28; d_call: -; cdr3_aa: ASKEHAAGPYNEQF
j_call: TRBJ1-4; v_call: TRBV5-4; d_call: TRBD1; cdr3_aa: ASSTGGSSEKLF
j_call: TRBJ2-7; v_call: TRBV7-2; d_call: TRBD1; cdr3_aa: ASSDSDRVYSYEQY
j_call: TRBJ2-7; v_call: TRBV28; d_call: -; cdr3_aa: ASSETQAIYEQY
j_call: TRBJ1-1; v_call: TRBV11-2; d_call: -; cdr3_aa: ASRSPRTEMGAF
j_call: TRBJ2-7; v_call: TRBV6-5; d_call: TRBD1; cdr3_aa: ASSYSGTGGLVQY
j_call: TRBJ1-1; v_call: TRBV6-9; d_call: -; cdr3_aa: ASRGVGMNTEAF
j_call: TRBJ1-1; v_call: TRBV4-2; d_call: TRBD1; cdr3_aa: ASSQGTGGGTEAF
j_call: TRBJ2-1; v_call: TRBV7-9; d_call: -; cdr3_aa: ASSLGTAKKF
j_call: TRBJ2-3; v_call: TRBV19; d_call: TRBD2; cdr3_aa: ASSISPSEAGGHFDTQY
j_call: TRBJ1-5; v_call: TRBV28; d_call: -; cdr3_aa: ASRGTGQPQH
j_call: TRBJ2-6; v_call: TRBV4-2; d_call: -; cdr3_aa: ASSQDSTAGANVLT
j_call: TRBJ2-7; v_call: TRBV28; d_call: TRBD2; cdr3_aa: ASQSGGASYEQY
j_call: TRBJ1-2; v_call: TRBV13; d_call: TRBD1; cdr3_aa: ASSSRTGHLGYT
j_call: TRBJ2-5; v_call: TRBV6-6; d_call: -; cdr3_aa: ASGFDQETQY
j_call: TRBJ2-7; v_call: TRBV30; d_call: -; cdr3_aa: AWSGRSYEQY
j_call: TRBJ2-7; v_call: TRBV4-1; d_call: TRBD1; cdr3_aa: ASRQGAGTSSYEQY
j_call: TRBJ2-2; v_call: TRBV30; d_call: TRBD1; cdr3_aa: AWSQSRGRTGELF
j_call: TRBJ1-1; v_call: TRBV15; d_call: -; cdr3_aa: ATSPQSNTEAF
j_call: TRBJ2-7; v_call: TRBV2; d_call: TRBD2; cdr3_aa: ASSLAGVAGEQY
j_call: TRBJ2-1; v_call: TRBV2; d_call: TRBD2; cdr3_aa: ATGRAGYNEQF
j_call: TRBJ2-1; v_call: TRBV5-1; d_call: -; cdr3_aa: ASSLLQINNEQF
j_call: TRBJ1-2; v_call: TRBV11-2; d_call: -; cdr3_aa: ASSPSQALYGYT
j_call: TRBJ2-3; v_call: TRBV28; d_call: -; cdr3_aa: ASSLSQVGTDTQY
j_call: TRBJ2-1; v_call: TRBV9; d_call: TRBD2; cdr3_aa: ASSLVGGTSFSNEQF
j_call: TRBJ2-1; v_call: TRBV10-1; d_call: -; cdr3_aa: ASSEGYTSDSYNEQF
j_call: TRBJ2-1; v_call: TRBV5-1; d_call: TRBD2; cdr3_aa: ASSLAGSSYNEQF
j_call: TRBJ2-5; v_call: TRBV4-1; d_call: -; cdr3_aa: ASSPRPSVEQY
j_call: TRBJ2-2; v_call: TRBV28; d_call: -; cdr3_aa: AGGGSNTGELF
j_call: TRBJ1-1; v_call: TRBV5-1; d_call: TRBD1; cdr3_aa: ASSLGGYRGQLTETEAF
j_call: TRBJ2-7; v_call: TRBV6-5; d_call: -; cdr3_aa: ASSYLDWNYEQY
j_call: TRBJ2-1; v_call: TRBV5-1; d_call: TRBD2; cdr3_aa: ASSAASGVSYNEQF
j_call: TRBJ2-3; v_call: TRBV7-6; d_call: TRBD2; cdr3_aa: ASSAGTSGSDLTDTQY
j_call: TRBJ2-3; v_call: TRBV5-4; d_call: -; cdr3_aa: ASSLGVLAGTTDTQY
j_call: TRBJ2-1; v_call: TRBV9; d_call: -; cdr3_aa: ASSVDGIQETYNEQF
j_call: TRBJ2-7; v_call: TRBV27; d_call: -; cdr3_aa: ASSQFFLRSSYEQY
j_call: TRBJ1-1; v_call: TRBV19; d_call: -; cdr3_aa: ASSPKPVAGTEAF
j_call: TRBJ2-3; v_call: TRBV6-5; d_call: -; cdr3_aa: ASRRDRDMDTQY